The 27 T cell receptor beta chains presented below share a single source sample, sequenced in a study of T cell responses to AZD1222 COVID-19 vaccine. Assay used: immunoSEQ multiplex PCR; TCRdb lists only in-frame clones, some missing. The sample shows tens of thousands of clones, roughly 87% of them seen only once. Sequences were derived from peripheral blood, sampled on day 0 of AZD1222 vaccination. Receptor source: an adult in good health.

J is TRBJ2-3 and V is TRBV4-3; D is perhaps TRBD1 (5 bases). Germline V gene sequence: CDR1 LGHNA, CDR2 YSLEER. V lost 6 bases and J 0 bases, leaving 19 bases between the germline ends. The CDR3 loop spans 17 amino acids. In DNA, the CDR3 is TGCGCCAGCAGTCAACGGTACGGACACTCTAGCACAGATACGCAGTATTTT. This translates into CASSQRYGHSSTDTQYF.

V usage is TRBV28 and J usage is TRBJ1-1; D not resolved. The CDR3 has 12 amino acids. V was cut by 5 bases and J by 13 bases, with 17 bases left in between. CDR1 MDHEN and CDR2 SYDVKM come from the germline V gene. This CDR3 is CASSPTSALNFF. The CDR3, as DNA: TGTGCCAGCAGTCCCACGAGTGCTTTGAATTTCTTT.

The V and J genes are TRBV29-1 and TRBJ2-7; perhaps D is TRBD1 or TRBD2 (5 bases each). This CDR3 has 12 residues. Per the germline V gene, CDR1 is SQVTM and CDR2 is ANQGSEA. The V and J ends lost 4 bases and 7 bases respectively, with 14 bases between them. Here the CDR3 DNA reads TGCAGCGTTGGCAGAGGGGCGGAAGAGCAGTACTTC. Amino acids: CSVGRGAEEQYF.

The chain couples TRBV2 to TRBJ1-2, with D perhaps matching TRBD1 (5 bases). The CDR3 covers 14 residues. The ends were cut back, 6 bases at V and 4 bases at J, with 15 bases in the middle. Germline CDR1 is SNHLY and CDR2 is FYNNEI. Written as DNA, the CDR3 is TGTGCCAGCAGCGGCGGGACGGGGCCCTATGGCTACACCTTC. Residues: CASSGGTGPYGYTF.

The CDR3 DNA follows: TGTGCCAGCAGCCAAGAGGGTCACAATGAGCAGTTCTTC. The encoded protein is CASSQEGHNEQFF. V and J are TRBV4-2 and TRBJ2-1; D uncertain. V was clipped by 0 bases and J by 5 bases, with 5 bases between them. CDR1 is LGHNA, CDR2 YNFKEQ, per germline. CDR3 length: 13 amino acids.

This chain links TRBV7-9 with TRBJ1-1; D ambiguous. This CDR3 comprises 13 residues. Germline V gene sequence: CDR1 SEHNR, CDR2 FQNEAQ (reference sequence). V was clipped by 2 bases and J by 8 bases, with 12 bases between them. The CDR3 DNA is TGTGCCAGCAGCTTAAACTGGGAGGCCGAAGCTTTCTTT. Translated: CASSLNWEAEAFF.

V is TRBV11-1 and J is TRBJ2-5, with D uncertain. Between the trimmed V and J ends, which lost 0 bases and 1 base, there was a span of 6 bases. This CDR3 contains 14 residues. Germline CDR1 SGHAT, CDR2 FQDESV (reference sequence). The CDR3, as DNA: TGTGCCAGCAGCTTAGCTGCGTTCCAAGAGACCCAGTACTTC. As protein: CASSLAAFQETQYF.

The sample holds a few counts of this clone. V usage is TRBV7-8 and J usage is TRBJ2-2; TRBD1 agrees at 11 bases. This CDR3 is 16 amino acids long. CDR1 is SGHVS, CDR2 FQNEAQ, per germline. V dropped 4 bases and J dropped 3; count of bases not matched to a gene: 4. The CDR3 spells CASSSRTGGDTGELFF. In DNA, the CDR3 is TGTGCCAGCAGCTCCCGGACAGGGGGCGACACCGGGGAGCTGTTTTTT.

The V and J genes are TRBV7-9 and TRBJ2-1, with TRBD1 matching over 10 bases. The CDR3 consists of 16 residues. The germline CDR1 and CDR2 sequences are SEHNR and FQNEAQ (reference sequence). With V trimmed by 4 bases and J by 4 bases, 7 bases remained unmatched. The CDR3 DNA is TGTGCCAGCAGCTCGGCGACAGGGGGCTCATACAATGAGCAGTTCTTC. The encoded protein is CASSSATGGSYNEQFF.

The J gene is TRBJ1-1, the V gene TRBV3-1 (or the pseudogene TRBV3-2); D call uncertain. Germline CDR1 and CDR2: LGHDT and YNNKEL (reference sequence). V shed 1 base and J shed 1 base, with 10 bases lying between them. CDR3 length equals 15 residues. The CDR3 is CASSQGRRPNTEAFF. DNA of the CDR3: TGTGCCAGCAGCCAAGGGAGGAGACCGAACACTGAAGCTTTCTTT.

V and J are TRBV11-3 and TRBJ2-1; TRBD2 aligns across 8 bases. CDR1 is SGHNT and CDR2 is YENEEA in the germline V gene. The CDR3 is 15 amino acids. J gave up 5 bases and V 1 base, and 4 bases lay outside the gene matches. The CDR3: CASSLGTSTDNEQFF. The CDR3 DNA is TGTGCCAGCAGCTTAGGGACTAGCACCGACAATGAGCAGTTCTTC.

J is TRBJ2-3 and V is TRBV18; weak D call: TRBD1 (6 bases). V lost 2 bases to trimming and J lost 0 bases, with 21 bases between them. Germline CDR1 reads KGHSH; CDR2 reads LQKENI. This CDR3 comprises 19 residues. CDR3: CASSPTGTIILPSTDTQYF. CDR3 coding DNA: TGTGCCAGCTCACCAACCGGGACAATCATCCTACCTAGCACAGATACGCAGTATTTT.

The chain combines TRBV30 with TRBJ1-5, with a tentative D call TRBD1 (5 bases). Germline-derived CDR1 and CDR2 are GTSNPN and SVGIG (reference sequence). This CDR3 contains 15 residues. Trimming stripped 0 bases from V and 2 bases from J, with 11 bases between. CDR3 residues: CAWSVWGGGNQPQHF. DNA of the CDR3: TGTGCCTGGAGTGTATGGGGGGGTGGCAATCAGCCCCAGCATTTT.

CDR3 nucleotide sequence: TGTGCCAGCAGTTTACCGACAGGGACGGGAAACACCATATATTTT. The encoded protein is CASSLPTGTGNTIYF. The V and J genes are TRBV28 and TRBJ1-3; 7 bases match TRBD1. V was pared by 2 bases and J by 4 bases, with 5 bases of the junction left unmatched. Per germline, CDR1 MDHEN and CDR2 SYDVKM. This CDR3 has 15 residues.

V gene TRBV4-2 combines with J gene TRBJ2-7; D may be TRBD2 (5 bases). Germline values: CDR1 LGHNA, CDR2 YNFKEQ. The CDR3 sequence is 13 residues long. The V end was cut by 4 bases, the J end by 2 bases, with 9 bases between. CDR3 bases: TGTGCCAGCAGCCCCGGGGAACCCTACGAGCAGTACTTC. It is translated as CASSPGEPYEQYF.

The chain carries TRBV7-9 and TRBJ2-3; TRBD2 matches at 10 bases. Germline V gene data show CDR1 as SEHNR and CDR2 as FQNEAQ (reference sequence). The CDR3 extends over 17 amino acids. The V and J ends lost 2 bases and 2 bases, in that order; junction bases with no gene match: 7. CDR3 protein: CASSLRFTSGDTDTQYF. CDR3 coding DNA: TGTGCCAGCAGCTTAAGATTCACTAGCGGGGACACAGATACGCAGTATTTT.

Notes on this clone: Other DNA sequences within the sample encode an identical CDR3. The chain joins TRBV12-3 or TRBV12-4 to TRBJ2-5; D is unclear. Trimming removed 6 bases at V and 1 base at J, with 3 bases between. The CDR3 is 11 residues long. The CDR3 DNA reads TGTGCCAGCAGCCTCCAAGAGACCCAGTACTTC. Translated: CASSLQETQYF.

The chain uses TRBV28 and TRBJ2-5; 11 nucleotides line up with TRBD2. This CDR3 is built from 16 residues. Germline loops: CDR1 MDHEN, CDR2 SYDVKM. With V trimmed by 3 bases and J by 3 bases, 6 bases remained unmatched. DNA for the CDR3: TGTGCCAGCAGTTTGCTGACTAGCGGGACGAAAGAGACCCAGTACTTC. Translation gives CASSLLTSGTKETQYF.

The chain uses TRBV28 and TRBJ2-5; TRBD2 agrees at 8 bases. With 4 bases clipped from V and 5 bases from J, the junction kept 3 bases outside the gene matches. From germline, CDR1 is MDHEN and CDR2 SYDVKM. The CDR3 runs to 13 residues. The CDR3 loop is CASSSGLAETQYF. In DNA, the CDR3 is TGTGCCAGCAGTTCCGGACTAGCCGAGACCCAGTACTTC.

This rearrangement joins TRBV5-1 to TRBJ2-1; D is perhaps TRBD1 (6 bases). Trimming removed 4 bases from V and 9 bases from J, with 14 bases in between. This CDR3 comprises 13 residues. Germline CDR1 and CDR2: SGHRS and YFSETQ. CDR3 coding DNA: TGCGCCAGCAGCACACAGGGATATACTGAGCAGTTCTTC. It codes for CASSTQGYTEQFF.

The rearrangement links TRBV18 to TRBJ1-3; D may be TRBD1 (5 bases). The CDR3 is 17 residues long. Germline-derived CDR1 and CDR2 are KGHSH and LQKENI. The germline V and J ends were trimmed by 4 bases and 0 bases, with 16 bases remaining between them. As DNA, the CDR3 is TGTGCCAGCTCACAAACGACAGTTCGAAGCTCTGGAAACACCATATATTTT. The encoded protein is CASSQTTVRSSGNTIYF.

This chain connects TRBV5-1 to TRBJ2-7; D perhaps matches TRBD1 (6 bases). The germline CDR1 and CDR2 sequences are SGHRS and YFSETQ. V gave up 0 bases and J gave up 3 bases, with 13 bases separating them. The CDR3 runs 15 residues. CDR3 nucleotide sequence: TGCGCCAGCAGCTTGGACGTGACAGGTTTCTACGAGCAGTACTTC. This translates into CASSLDVTGFYEQYF.

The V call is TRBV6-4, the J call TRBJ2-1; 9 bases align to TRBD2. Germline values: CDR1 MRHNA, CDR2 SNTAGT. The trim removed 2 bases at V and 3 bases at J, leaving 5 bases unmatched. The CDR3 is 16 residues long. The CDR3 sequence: CASSDEGGRVYNEQFF. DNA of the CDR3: TGTGCCAGCAGTGACGAGGGCGGGAGGGTCTACAATGAGCAGTTCTTC.

The CDR3 DNA reads TGTGCCAGCACGCTCGTGGACTTTAATGAAAAACTGTTTTTT. This gives the protein CASTLVDFNEKLFF. The chain employs TRBV2 and TRBJ1-4; D uncertain. Trimming took 7 bases from V and 4 from J, leaving 13 bases between them. The germline V gene encodes CDR1 SNHLY and CDR2 FYNNEI. The CDR3 is made up of 14 amino acids.

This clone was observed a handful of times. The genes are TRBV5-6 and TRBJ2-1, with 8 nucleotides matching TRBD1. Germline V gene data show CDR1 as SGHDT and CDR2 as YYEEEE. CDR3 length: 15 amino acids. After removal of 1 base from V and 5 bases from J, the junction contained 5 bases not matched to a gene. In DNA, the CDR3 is TGTGCCAGCAGCTTGAAGGACAGGGCCAACAATGAGCAGTTCTTC. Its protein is CASSLKDRANNEQFF.

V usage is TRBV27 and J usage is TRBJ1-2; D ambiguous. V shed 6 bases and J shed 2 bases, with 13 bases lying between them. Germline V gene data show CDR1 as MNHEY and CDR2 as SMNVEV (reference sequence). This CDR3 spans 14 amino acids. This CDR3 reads CASSPQPGNYGYTF. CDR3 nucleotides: TGTGCCAGCAGCCCACAACCGGGGAACTATGGCTACACCTTC.

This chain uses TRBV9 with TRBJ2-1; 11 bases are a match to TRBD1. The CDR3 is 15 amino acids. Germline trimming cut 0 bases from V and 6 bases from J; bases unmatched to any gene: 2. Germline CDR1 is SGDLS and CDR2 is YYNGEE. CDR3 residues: CASSVVGTGGNEQFF. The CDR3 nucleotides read TGTGCCAGCAGCGTAGTCGGGACAGGGGGCAATGAGCAGTTCTTC.